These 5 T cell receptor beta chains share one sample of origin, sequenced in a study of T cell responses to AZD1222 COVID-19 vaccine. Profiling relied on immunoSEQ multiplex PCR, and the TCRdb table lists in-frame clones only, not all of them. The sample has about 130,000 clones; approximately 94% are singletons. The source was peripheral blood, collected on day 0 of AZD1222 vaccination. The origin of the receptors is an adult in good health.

CDR3 loop: CASSRDGVGTSVANEQFF. CDR3 DNA: TGTGCCAGCAGTAGGGATGGGGTAGGGACTAGCGTCGCCAATGAGCAGTTCTTC. V is TRBV25-1 and J is TRBJ2-1; 10 nucleotides align to TRBD2. Germline CDR1 is MGHDK and CDR2 is SYGVNS. Unmatched junction bases numbered 16, after V lost 5 bases and J lost 6 bases. The CDR3 runs 18 residues. The full variable domain, its missing parts supplied by reference TRBV25-1 and TRBJ2-1, is EADIYQTPRYLVIGTGKKITLECSQTMGHDKMYWYQQDPGMELHLIHYSYGVNSTEKGDLSSESTVSRIRTEHFPLTLESARPSHTSQYLCASSRDGVGTSVANEQFFGPGTRLTVL.

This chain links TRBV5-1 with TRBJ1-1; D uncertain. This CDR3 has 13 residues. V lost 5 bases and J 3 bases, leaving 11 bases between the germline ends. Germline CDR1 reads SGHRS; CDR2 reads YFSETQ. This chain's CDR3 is CASRLMMDTEAFF. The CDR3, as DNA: TGCGCCAGCAGACTGATGATGGACACTGAAGCTTTCTTT.

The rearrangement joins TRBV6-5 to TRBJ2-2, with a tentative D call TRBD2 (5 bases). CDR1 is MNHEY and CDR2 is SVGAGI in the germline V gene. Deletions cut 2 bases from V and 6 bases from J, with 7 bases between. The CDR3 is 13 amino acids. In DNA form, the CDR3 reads TGTGCCAGCAGTTACGAGGGAGCCGGGGAGCTGTTTTTT. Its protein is CASSYEGAGELFF.

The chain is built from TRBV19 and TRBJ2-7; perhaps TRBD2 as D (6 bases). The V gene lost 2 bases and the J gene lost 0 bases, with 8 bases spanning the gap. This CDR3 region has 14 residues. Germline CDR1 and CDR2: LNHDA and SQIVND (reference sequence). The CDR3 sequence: CASSIRRGSYEQYF. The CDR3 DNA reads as TGTGCCAGTAGTATAAGGAGGGGCTCCTACGAGCAGTACTTC. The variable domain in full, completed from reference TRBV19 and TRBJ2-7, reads DGGITQSPKYLFRKEGQNVTLSCEQNLNHDAMYWYRQDPGQGLRLIYYSQIVNDFQKGDIAEGYSVSREKKESFPLTVTSAQKNPTAFYLCASSIRRGSYEQYFGPGTRLTVT.

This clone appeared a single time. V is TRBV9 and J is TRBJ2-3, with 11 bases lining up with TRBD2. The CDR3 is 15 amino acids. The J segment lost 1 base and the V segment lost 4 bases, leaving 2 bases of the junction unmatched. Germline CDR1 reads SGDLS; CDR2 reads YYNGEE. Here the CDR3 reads CASSPGLAGTDTQYF. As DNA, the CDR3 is TGTGCCAGCAGCCCGGGACTAGCGGGCACAGATACGCAGTATTTT.